A selection of T cell receptor beta chains follows, all from one sample in a study of Ad26.COV2.S vaccination and SARS-CoV-2 variants. Clones were read by immunoSEQ multiplex PCR, and TCRdb kept only the in-frame ones, dropping some. This table has over 110,000 clones, just over 85% appearing once. Sample: peripheral blood, taken after recovery from COVID-19. These TCRs come from a human donor who had recovered from COVID-19. The CDR3 runs from the conserved cysteine through the conserved F or W. The order of the fields is CDR3 protein, CDR3 DNA, J gene, V gene, D gene, clone size, CDR3 length. D genes are given only for firm matches. The size entry is marked missing in some rows and otherwise reads once, few, many or a size class.

cdr3_aa: CSARIGQPQHF
cdr3_nt: TGCAGTGCTAGGATTGGTCAGCCCCAGCATTTT
j_call: TRBJ1-5
v_call: TRBV20-1
d_call: -
clone_size: -
cdr3_length: 11

cdr3_aa: CASSLQGPLSGEQYF
cdr3_nt: TGTGCCAGCAGCCTACAGGGACCCCTGTCGGGGGAGCAGTACTTC
j_call: TRBJ2-7
v_call: TRBV7-2
d_call: -
clone_size: -
cdr3_length: 15

cdr3_aa: CASSSGTLFIYEQYF
cdr3_nt: TGTGCCAGCAGCTCCGGGACACTCTTCATCTACGAGCAGTACTTC
j_call: TRBJ2-7
v_call: TRBV5-6
d_call: -
clone_size: -
cdr3_length: 15

cdr3_aa: CASSPPGLGYGYTF
cdr3_nt: TGCGCCAGCAGCCCCCCGGGTCTAGGGTATGGCTACACCTTC
j_call: TRBJ1-2
v_call: TRBV5-1
d_call: -
clone_size: -
cdr3_length: 14

cdr3_aa: CSVEDFGGGASYEQYF
cdr3_nt: TGCAGCGTTGAAGACTTCGGCGGGGGCGCGAGCTACGAGCAGTACTTC
j_call: TRBJ2-7
v_call: TRBV29-1
d_call: -
clone_size: -
cdr3_length: 16

cdr3_aa: CASSPGTGGGITEAFF
cdr3_nt: TGTGCCAGTAGTCCCGGGACAGGGGGCGGGATCACTGAAGCTTTCTTT
j_call: TRBJ1-1
v_call: TRBV19
d_call: TRBD1
clone_size: -
cdr3_length: 16

cdr3_aa: CASSDDRPAKNIQYF
cdr3_nt: TGTGCCAGCAGTGACGACAGGCCAGCCAAAAACATTCAGTACTTC
j_call: TRBJ2-4
v_call: TRBV6-2/TRBV6-3
d_call: -
clone_size: -
cdr3_length: 15

cdr3_aa: CASSLALRGAGANVLTF
cdr3_nt: TGTGCCAGCAGCTTAGCTCTCCGGGGGGCTGGGGCCAACGTCCTGACTTTC
j_call: TRBJ2-6
v_call: TRBV7-9
d_call: TRBD2
clone_size: -
cdr3_length: 17

cdr3_aa: CASSFHLLRGGYEQYF
cdr3_nt: TGTGCCAGCAGCTTCCATCTCTTACGGGGGGGCTACGAGCAGTACTTC
j_call: TRBJ2-7
v_call: TRBV5-6
d_call: TRBD2
clone_size: -
cdr3_length: 16

cdr3_aa: CASSQMGTGSTGELFF
cdr3_nt: TGCGCCAGCAGCCAGATGGGGACAGGGAGCACCGGGGAGCTGTTTTTT
j_call: TRBJ2-2
v_call: TRBV4-3
d_call: TRBD1
clone_size: once
cdr3_length: 16

cdr3_aa: CASNTGEGGEAFF
cdr3_nt: TGTGCCAGCAATACAGGGGAAGGAGGTGAAGCTTTCTTT
j_call: TRBJ1-1
v_call: TRBV27
d_call: TRBD1
clone_size: -
cdr3_length: 13

cdr3_aa: CASSFQDNYGYTF
cdr3_nt: TGTGCCAGCAGTTTCCAGGATAACTATGGCTACACCTTC
j_call: TRBJ1-2
v_call: TRBV12-3/TRBV12-4
d_call: -
clone_size: -
cdr3_length: 13

cdr3_aa: CASSPRGAVNTEAFF
cdr3_nt: TGTGCCAGCAGCCCCCGCGGGGCCGTGAACACTGAAGCTTTCTTT
j_call: TRBJ1-1
v_call: TRBV6-5
d_call: -
clone_size: -
cdr3_length: 15

cdr3_aa: CASSFHRDPGGTQYF
cdr3_nt: TGTGCCAGCAGCTTCCACCGGGACCCCGGGGGGACCCAGTACTTC
j_call: TRBJ2-5
v_call: TRBV7-2
d_call: -
clone_size: -
cdr3_length: 15

cdr3_aa: CASSPDSPDYEQYF
cdr3_nt: TGCGCCAGCAGCCCAGACAGTCCAGACTACGAGCAGTACTTC
j_call: TRBJ2-7
v_call: TRBV5-1
d_call: -
clone_size: once
cdr3_length: 14

cdr3_aa: CASSLETGTYEQYF
cdr3_nt: TGTGCCAGCAGCTTAGAGACGGGAACCTACGAGCAGTACTTC
j_call: TRBJ2-7
v_call: TRBV11-2
d_call: -
clone_size: -
cdr3_length: 14

cdr3_aa: CASSLAGTGVFNSPLHF
cdr3_nt: TGTGCCAGCAGCTTAGCAGGGACAGGGGTGTTTAATTCACCCCTCCACTTT
j_call: TRBJ1-6
v_call: TRBV11-2
d_call: TRBD1
clone_size: few
cdr3_length: 17

cdr3_aa: CASSDRSSNEKLFF
cdr3_nt: TGTGCCAGCAGTGACAGGTCATCTAATGAAAAACTGTTTTTT
j_call: TRBJ1-4
v_call: TRBV28
d_call: -
clone_size: once
cdr3_length: 14

cdr3_aa: CASSHDWTGEMNTEAFF
cdr3_nt: TGTGCCAGCAGCCACGACTGGACAGGGGAGATGAACACTGAAGCTTTCTTT
j_call: TRBJ1-1
v_call: TRBV3-1/TRBV3-2
d_call: TRBD1
clone_size: -
cdr3_length: 17

cdr3_aa: CASRPGSSYNEQFF
cdr3_nt: TGTGCCAGCAGGCCAGGGAGCTCCTACAATGAGCAGTTCTTC
j_call: TRBJ2-1
v_call: TRBV27
d_call: -
clone_size: -
cdr3_length: 14

cdr3_aa: CASSEVSGTGNQPQHF
cdr3_nt: TGTGCCAGCAGTGAAGTCTCGGGGACGGGCAATCAGCCCCAGCATTTT
j_call: TRBJ1-5
v_call: TRBV6-1
d_call: -
clone_size: -
cdr3_length: 16

cdr3_aa: CASSLADTQYF
cdr3_nt: TGTGCCAGCAGCTTGGCCGATACGCAGTATTTT
j_call: TRBJ2-3
v_call: TRBV5-4
d_call: -
clone_size: once
cdr3_length: 11

cdr3_aa: CASSADYGYTF
cdr3_nt: TGCGCCAGCAGCGCCGACTATGGCTACACCTTC
j_call: TRBJ1-2
v_call: TRBV5-1
d_call: -
clone_size: -
cdr3_length: 11

cdr3_aa: CASSAGQGYNQPQHF
cdr3_nt: TGTGCCAGCAGCGCAGGCCAGGGGTACAATCAGCCCCAGCATTTT
j_call: TRBJ1-5
v_call: TRBV9
d_call: -
clone_size: -
cdr3_length: 15

cdr3_aa: CATSRDVYTEAFF
cdr3_nt: TGTGCCACCAGCAGAGATGTCTACACTGAAGCTTTCTTT
j_call: TRBJ1-1
v_call: TRBV15
d_call: -
clone_size: -
cdr3_length: 13

cdr3_aa: CASSIGNTEAFF
cdr3_nt: TGTGCCAGTAGTATTGGAAACACTGAAGCTTTCTTT
j_call: TRBJ1-1
v_call: TRBV19
d_call: -
clone_size: -
cdr3_length: 12

cdr3_aa: CASLERGQIHGYTF
cdr3_nt: TGTGCCAGCCTAGAAAGGGGTCAGATTCATGGCTACACCTTC
j_call: TRBJ1-2
v_call: TRBV6-6
d_call: -
clone_size: -
cdr3_length: 14

cdr3_aa: CASNSDSTAPYEQYF
cdr3_nt: TGTGCCAGTAACTCCGATAGTACGGCTCCCTACGAGCAGTACTTC
j_call: TRBJ2-7
v_call: TRBV19
d_call: -
clone_size: -
cdr3_length: 15

cdr3_aa: CASSEGRGNYEQYF
cdr3_nt: TGTGCCAGCAGTGAAGGGAGGGGAAACTACGAGCAGTACTTC
j_call: TRBJ2-7
v_call: TRBV6-1
d_call: -
clone_size: -
cdr3_length: 14

cdr3_aa: CASSASWANEKLFF
cdr3_nt: TGTGCCAGCAGTGCTTCCTGGGCAAATGAAAAACTGTTTTTT
j_call: TRBJ1-4
v_call: TRBV6-2/TRBV6-3
d_call: -
clone_size: -
cdr3_length: 14

cdr3_aa: CASSPRGTGVTGELFF
cdr3_nt: TGTGCCAGCAGCCCGCGGGGGACAGGGGTCACCGGGGAGCTGTTTTTT
j_call: TRBJ2-2
v_call: TRBV11-3
d_call: TRBD1
clone_size: -
cdr3_length: 16

cdr3_aa: CATHTGTGSYNEQFF
cdr3_nt: TGCGCCACTCATACCGGGACAGGGAGTTACAATGAGCAGTTCTTC
j_call: TRBJ2-1
v_call: TRBV10-2
d_call: TRBD1
clone_size: -
cdr3_length: 15

cdr3_aa: CASSLDRRDTEAFF
cdr3_nt: TGTGCCAGCAGTTTAGACAGAAGGGACACTGAAGCTTTCTTT
j_call: TRBJ1-1
v_call: TRBV27
d_call: -
clone_size: -
cdr3_length: 14

cdr3_aa: CASSVTLPAETQYF
cdr3_nt: TGTGCCAGCAGTGTTACCTTGCCCGCAGAGACCCAGTACTTC
j_call: TRBJ2-5
v_call: TRBV2
d_call: -
clone_size: once
cdr3_length: 14

cdr3_aa: CASSPIDIDNEKLFF
cdr3_nt: TGTGCCAGCAGCCCGATAGACATTGATAATGAAAAACTGTTTTTT
j_call: TRBJ1-4
v_call: TRBV7-9
d_call: -
clone_size: -
cdr3_length: 15

cdr3_aa: CASRGGRSSYEQYF
cdr3_nt: TGTGCCAGCAGAGGTGGTCGGTCATCCTACGAGCAGTACTTC
j_call: TRBJ2-7
v_call: TRBV6-5
d_call: -
clone_size: -
cdr3_length: 14

cdr3_aa: CASSEGQVVETQYF
cdr3_nt: TGTGCCAGCAGTGAAGGGCAGGTAGTTGAGACCCAGTACTTC
j_call: TRBJ2-5
v_call: TRBV2
d_call: -
clone_size: -
cdr3_length: 14

cdr3_aa: CASSHRDRSYEQYF
cdr3_nt: TGCGCCAGCAGCCATCGCGACAGGTCCTACGAGCAGTACTTC
j_call: TRBJ2-7
v_call: TRBV4-3
d_call: -
clone_size: -
cdr3_length: 14

cdr3_aa: CASSLSPNEAFF
cdr3_nt: TGTGCCAGCAGTTTATCCCCCAATGAAGCTTTCTTT
j_call: TRBJ1-1
v_call: TRBV28
d_call: -
clone_size: once
cdr3_length: 12

cdr3_aa: CAWSGPSRLDYNEQFF
cdr3_nt: TGTGCCTGGAGTGGGCCCAGTCGCTTAGACTACAATGAGCAGTTCTTC
j_call: TRBJ2-1
v_call: TRBV30
d_call: -
clone_size: -
cdr3_length: 16

cdr3_aa: CASRKGGDPGYTF
cdr3_nt: TGTGCCAGCAGGAAAGGGGGAGATCCAGGCTACACCTTC
j_call: TRBJ1-2
v_call: TRBV6-5
d_call: -
clone_size: many
cdr3_length: 13

cdr3_aa: CASSLGQQPQHF
cdr3_nt: TGTGCCAGCAGCCTCGGGCAACAGCCCCAGCATTTT
j_call: TRBJ1-5
v_call: TRBV5-6
d_call: -
clone_size: -
cdr3_length: 12

cdr3_aa: CASSSGLIRGEDTQYF
cdr3_nt: TGTGCCAGCAGTTCGGGACTAATTAGGGGAGAAGATACGCAGTATTTT
j_call: TRBJ2-3
v_call: TRBV6-6
d_call: TRBD2
clone_size: -
cdr3_length: 16

cdr3_aa: CASSGRQPYNSPLHF
cdr3_nt: TGTGCCAGCAGCGGTAGACAGCCTTATAATTCACCCCTCCACTTT
j_call: TRBJ1-6
v_call: TRBV7-2
d_call: -
clone_size: few
cdr3_length: 15